The clone carrying this T cell receptor beta chain was recorded at least ten times. Its antigen is undetermined. These data are taken from a study of T cells in Graves' hyperthyroidism and ophthalmopathy. Amplified TCR beta CDR3 regions derived from RNA transcripts. A set of HTBI primers served as the primers for a first-round RT-PCR of the TCR CDR3. TCRdb called the multiplex PCR reads again in MiXCR, with one record for every CDR3 protein. The sample holds around 300,000 distinct CDR3 sequences, around 15% seen once. The CDR3 covers 15 residues. Trimming removed 4 bases from V and 4 bases from J, with 14 bases in between. The study defined stable Graves' hyperthyroidism as no ophthalmopathy progression within 18 months. Study-level points and caveats: Within blood appeared most thyroid clonotypes that had expanded above 0.001.

V usage is TRBV12-3 or TRBV12-4 and J usage is TRBJ1-5, with D unclear. The receptor comes from a woman in her forties with Graves' hyperthyroidism. The sample taken for sequencing was blood. CDR3 loop: CASSYGKLGNQPQHF. The DNA of the CDR3 is TGTGCCAGCAGTTACGGTAAATTGGGAAATCAGCCCCAGCATTTT.